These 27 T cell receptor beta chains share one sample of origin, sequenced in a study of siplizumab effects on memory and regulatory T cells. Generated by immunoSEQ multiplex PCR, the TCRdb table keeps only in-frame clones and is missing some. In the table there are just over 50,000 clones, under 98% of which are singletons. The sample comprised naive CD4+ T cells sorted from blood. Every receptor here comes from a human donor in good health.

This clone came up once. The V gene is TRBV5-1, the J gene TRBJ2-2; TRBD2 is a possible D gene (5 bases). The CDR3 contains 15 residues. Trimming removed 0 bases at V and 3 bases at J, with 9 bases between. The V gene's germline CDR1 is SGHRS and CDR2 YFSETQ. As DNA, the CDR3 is TGCGCCAGCAGCTTGGCGGGAAAGGACACCGGGGAGCTGTTTTTT. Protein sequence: CASSLAGKDTGELFF.

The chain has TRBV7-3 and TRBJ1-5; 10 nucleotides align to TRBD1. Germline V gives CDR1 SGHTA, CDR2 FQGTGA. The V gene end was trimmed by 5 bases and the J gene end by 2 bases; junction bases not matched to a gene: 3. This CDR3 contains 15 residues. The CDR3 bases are TGTGCCAGCAGCCCAGGGACAGGGGGCAATCAGCCCCAGCATTTT. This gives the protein CASSPGTGGNQPQHF.

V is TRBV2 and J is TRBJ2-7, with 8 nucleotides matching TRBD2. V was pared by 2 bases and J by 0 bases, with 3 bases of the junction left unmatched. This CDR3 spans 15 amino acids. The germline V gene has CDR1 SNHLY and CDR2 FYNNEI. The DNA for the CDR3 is TGTGCCAGCAGTGAAATTAGCGGGGACTCCTACGAGCAGTACTTC. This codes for CASSEISGDSYEQYF.

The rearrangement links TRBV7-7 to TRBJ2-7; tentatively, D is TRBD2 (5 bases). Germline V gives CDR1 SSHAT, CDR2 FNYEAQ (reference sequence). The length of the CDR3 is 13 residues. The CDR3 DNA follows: TGTGCTAGCGAATCCAGCGCACCCTACGAGCAGTACTTC. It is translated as CASESSAPYEQYF.

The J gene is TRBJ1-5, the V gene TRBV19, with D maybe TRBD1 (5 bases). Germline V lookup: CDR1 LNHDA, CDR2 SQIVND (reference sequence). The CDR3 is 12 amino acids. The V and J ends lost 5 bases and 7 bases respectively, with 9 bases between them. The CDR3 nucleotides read TGTGCCAGTAGTCAAACAGGCCAGCCCCAGCATTTT. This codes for CASSQTGQPQHF.

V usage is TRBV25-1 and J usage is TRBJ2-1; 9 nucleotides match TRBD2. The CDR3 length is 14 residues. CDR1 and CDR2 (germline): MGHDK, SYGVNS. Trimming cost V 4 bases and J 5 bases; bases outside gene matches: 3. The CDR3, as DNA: TGTGCCAGCAGTGTTAGCGGGAGTGACAATGAGCAGTTCTTC. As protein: CASSVSGSDNEQFF.

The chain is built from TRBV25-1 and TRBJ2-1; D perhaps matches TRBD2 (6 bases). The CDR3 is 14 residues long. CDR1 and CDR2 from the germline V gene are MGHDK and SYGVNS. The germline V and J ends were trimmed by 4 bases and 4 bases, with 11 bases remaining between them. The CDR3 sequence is CASSGLGTYNEQFF. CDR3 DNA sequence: TGTGCCAGCAGTGGTTTGGGGACTTACAATGAGCAGTTCTTC.

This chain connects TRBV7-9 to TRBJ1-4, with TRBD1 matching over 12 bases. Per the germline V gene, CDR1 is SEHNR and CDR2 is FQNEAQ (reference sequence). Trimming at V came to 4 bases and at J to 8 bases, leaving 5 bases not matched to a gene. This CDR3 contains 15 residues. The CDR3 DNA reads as TGTGCCAGCAGCTCTTCCGGGACAGGGGGCGAAAAACTGTTTTTT. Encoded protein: CASSSSGTGGEKLFF.

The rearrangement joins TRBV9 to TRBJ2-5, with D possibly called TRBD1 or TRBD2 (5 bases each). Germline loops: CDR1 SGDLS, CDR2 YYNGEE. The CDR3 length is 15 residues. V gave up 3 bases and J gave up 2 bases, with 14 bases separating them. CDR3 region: CASSATGTAQETQYF. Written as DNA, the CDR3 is TGTGCCAGCAGCGCAACCGGGACGGCACAAGAGACCCAGTACTTC. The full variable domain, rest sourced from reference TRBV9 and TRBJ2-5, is DSGVTQTPKHLITATGQRVTLRCSPRSGDLSVYWYQQSLDQGLQFLIQYYNGEERAKGNILERFSAQQFPDLHSELNLSSLELGDSALYFCASSATGTAQETQYFGPGTRLLVL.

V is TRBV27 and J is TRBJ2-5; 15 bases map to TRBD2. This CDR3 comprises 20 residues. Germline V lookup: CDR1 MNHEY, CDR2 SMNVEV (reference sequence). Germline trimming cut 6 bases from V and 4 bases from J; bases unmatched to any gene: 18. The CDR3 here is CASSLKWTSGRANRRETQYF. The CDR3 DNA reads TGTGCCAGCAGCCTTAAATGGACTAGCGGGAGGGCCAACAGGCGAGAGACCCAGTACTTC.

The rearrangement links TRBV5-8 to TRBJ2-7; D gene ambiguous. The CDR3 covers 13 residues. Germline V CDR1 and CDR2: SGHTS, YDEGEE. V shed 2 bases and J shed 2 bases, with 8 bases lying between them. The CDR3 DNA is TGTGCCAGCAGCTTTTACAGAGCCTACGAGCAGTACTTC. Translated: CASSFYRAYEQYF.

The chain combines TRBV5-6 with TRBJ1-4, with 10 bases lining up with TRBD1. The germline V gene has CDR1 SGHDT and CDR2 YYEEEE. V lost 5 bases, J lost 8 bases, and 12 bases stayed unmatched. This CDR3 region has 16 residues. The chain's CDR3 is CASRMTGGAGREKLFF. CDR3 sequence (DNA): TGTGCCAGCAGGATGACAGGGGGCGCGGGGAGGGAAAAACTGTTTTTT.

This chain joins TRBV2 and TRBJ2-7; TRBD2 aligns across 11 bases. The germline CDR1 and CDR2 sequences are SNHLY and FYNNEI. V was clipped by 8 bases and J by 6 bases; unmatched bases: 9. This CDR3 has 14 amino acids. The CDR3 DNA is TGTGCCAGCGTAGCGGGAGGGCCGTTCAGCGAGCAGTACTTC. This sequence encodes CASVAGGPFSEQYF.

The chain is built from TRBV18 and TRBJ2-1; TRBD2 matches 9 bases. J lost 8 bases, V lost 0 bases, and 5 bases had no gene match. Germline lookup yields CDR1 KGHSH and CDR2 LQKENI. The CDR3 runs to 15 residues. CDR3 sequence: CASSPPLAGRDEQFF. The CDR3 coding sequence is TGTGCCAGCTCACCACCTCTAGCGGGAAGGGATGAGCAGTTCTTC. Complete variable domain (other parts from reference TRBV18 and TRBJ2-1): NAGVMQNPRHLVRRRGQEARLRCSPMKGHSHVYWYRQLPEEGLKFMVYLQKENIIDESGMPKERFSAEFPKEGPSILRIQQVVRGDSAAYFCASSPPLAGRDEQFFGPGTRLTVL.

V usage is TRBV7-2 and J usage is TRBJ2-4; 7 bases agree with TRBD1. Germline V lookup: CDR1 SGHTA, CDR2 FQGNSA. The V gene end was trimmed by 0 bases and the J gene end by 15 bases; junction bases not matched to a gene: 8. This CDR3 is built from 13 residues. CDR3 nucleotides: TGTGCCAGCAGCTTAGCGGATCAGGGGGTTCTGTACTTC. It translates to CASSLADQGVLYF.

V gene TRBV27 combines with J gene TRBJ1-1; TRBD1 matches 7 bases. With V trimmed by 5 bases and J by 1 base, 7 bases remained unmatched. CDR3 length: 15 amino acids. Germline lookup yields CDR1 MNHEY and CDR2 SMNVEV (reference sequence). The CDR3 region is CASSKTTGWNTEAFF. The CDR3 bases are TGTGCCAGCAGTAAGACGACAGGGTGGAACACTGAAGCTTTCTTT.

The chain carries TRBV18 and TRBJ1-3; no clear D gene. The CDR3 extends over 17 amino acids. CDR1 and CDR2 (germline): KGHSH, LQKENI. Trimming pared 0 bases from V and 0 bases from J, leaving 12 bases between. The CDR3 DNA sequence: TGTGCCAGCTCACCACCGGGTTTGCGGATCTCTGGAAACACCATATATTTT. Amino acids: CASSPPGLRISGNTIYF.

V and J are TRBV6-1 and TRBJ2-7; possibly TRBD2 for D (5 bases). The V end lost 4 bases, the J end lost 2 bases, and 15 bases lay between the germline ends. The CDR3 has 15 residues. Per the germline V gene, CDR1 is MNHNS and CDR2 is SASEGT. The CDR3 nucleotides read TGTGCCAGCAGTGGTGGAGGACGGTATGCCTACGAGCAGTACTTC. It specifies CASSGGGRYAYEQYF.

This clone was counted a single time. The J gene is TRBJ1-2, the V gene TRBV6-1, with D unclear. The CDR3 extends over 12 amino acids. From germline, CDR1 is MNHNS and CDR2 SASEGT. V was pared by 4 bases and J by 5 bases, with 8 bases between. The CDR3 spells CASSAREYGYTF. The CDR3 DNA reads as TGTGCCAGCAGTGCTCGGGAGTATGGCTACACCTTC.

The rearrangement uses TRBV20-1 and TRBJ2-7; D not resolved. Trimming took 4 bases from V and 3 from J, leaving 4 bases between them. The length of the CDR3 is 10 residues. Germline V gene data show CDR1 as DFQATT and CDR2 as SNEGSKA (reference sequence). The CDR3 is CSAKIYEQYF. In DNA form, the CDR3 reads TGCAGTGCTAAGATCTACGAGCAGTACTTC.

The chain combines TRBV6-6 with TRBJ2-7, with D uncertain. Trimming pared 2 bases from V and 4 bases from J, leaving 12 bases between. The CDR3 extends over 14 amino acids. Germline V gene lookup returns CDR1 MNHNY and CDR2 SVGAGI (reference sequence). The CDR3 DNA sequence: TGTGCCAGCAGTTACGGACGGATTTCATACGAGCAGTACTTC. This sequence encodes CASSYGRISYEQYF.

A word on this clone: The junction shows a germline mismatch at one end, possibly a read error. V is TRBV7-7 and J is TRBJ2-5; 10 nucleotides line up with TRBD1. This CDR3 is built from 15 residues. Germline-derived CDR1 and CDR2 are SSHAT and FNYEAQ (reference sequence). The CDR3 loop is CASSLRDRGGQTQYF. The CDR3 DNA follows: TGTGCTAGCAGCCTCCGGGACAGGGGCGGGCAGACCCAGTACTTC.

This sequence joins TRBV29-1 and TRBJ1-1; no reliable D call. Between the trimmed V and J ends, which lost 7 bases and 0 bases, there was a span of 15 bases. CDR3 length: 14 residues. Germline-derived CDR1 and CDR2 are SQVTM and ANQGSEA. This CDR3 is CSGRPGPMNTEAFF. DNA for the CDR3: TGCAGCGGGCGCCCGGGCCCGATGAACACTGAAGCTTTCTTT.

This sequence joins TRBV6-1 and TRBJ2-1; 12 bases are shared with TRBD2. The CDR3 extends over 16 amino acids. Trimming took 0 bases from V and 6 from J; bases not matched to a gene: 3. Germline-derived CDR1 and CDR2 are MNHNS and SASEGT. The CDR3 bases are TGTGCCAGCAGTGAAGCTTTGGGACTAGCGGGCAATGAGCAGTTCTTC. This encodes CASSEALGLAGNEQFF.

CDR3 DNA sequence: TGTGCCAGCAGCTTGGTGGGGTCCCACGCGCAGCCCTACGAGCAGTACTTC. This encodes CASSLVGSHAQPYEQYF. This chain links TRBV5-4 with TRBJ2-7; D is uncertain. There are 17 residues in the CDR3. Per the germline V gene, CDR1 is SGHNT and CDR2 is YYREEE (reference sequence). Trimming removed 0 bases at V and 2 bases at J, with 18 bases between.

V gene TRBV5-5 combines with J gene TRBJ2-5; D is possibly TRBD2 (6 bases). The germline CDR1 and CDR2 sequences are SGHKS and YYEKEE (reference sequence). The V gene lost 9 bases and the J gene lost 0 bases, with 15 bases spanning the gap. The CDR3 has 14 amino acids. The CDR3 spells CATSGGWDQETQYF. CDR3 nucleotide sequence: TGTGCCACCTCAGGAGGGTGGGACCAAGAGACCCAGTACTTC.

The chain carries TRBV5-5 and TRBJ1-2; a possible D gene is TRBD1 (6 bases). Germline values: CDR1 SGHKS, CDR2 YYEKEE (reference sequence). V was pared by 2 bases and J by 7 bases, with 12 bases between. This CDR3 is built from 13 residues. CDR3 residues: CASSLQGGRGYTF. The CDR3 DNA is TGTGCCAGCAGCTTACAGGGAGGTCGTGGCTACACCTTC. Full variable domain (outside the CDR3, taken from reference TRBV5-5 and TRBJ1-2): DAGVTQSPTHLIKTRGQQVTLRCSPISGHKSVSWYQQVLGQGPQFIFQYYEKEERGRGNFPDRFSARQFPNYSSELNVNALLLGDSALYLCASSLQGGRGYTFGSGTRLTVV.